The 21 T cell receptor beta chains listed next were all sequenced from one sample in a study of T cells in Graves' hyperthyroidism and ophthalmopathy. Amplified TCR beta CDR3 regions came from RNA transcripts. The HTBI primer set was used in a first-round RT-PCR of the TCR CDR3. MiXCR was run by TCRdb on the multiplex PCR reads, yielding one entry per CDR3 protein. In the table there are more than 450,000 distinct CDR3 sequences, 14% of which are singletons. Sequenced input: blood. These receptor sequences come from a woman between 40 and 50 years old with Graves' hyperthyroidism.

J is TRBJ1-4 and V is TRBV7-9; D call uncertain. V shed 5 bases and J shed 0 bases, with 10 bases lying between them. The CDR3 covers 15 residues. Germline CDR1 is SEHNR and CDR2 is FQNEAQ (reference sequence). The CDR3 DNA reads TGTGCCAGCAGCGAACCCGGTGCAACTAATGAAAAACTGTTTTTT. Translated, it gives CASSEPGATNEKLFF.

This clonotype was detected many times. This chain's CDR3 is CASSLDRRNTEAFF. Written as DNA, the CDR3 is TGTGCCAGCAGTCTTGACAGAAGGAACACTGAAGCTTTCTTT. The chain uses TRBV2 and TRBJ1-1; TRBD1 might be the D (5 bases). Trimming removed 5 bases at V and 1 base at J, with 11 bases between. The germline V gene has CDR1 SNHLY and CDR2 FYNNEI. The CDR3 length is 14 residues.

This clonotype showed up many times. This chain uses TRBV12-3 or TRBV12-4 with TRBJ2-7; 8 nucleotides line up with TRBD1. The CDR3 totals 16 residues. J lost 0 bases, V lost 6 bases, and 10 bases had no gene match. The CDR3 region is CASSPIGQGSSYEQYF. Written as DNA, the CDR3 is TGTGCCAGCAGCCCTATCGGACAGGGAAGCTCCTACGAGCAGTACTTC.

This clonotype was picked up many times. The chain joins TRBV2 to TRBJ2-5; 10 positions match TRBD2. Germline V gene lookup returns CDR1 SNHLY and CDR2 FYNNEI. The J segment lost 2 bases and the V segment lost 4 bases, leaving 10 bases of the junction unmatched. The length of the CDR3 is 17 residues. As DNA, the CDR3 is TGTGCCAGCAGTGGAATAGCGGGAGGAGGGAAACAAGAGACCCAGTACTTC. Protein sequence: CASSGIAGGGKQETQYF. Full variable domain (outside the CDR3, taken from reference TRBV2 and TRBJ2-5): EPEVTQTPSHQVTQMGQEVILRCVPISNHLYFYWYRQILGQKVEFLVSFYNNEISEKSEIFDDQFSVERPDGSNFTLKIRSTKLEDSAMYFCASSGIAGGGKQETQYFGPGTRLLVL.

This chain uses TRBV6-1 with TRBJ2-3, with D tentatively TRBD1 (6 bases). The germline V and J ends were trimmed by 7 bases and 1 base, with 12 bases remaining between them. This CDR3 has 14 amino acids. The germline V gene has CDR1 MNHNS and CDR2 SASEGT. The CDR3 loop is CASTRQEGTDTQYF. The CDR3, as DNA: TGTGCCAGCACCCGACAGGAGGGCACAGATACGCAGTATTTT.

This clonotype has ten or more counts. The V and J genes are TRBV28 and TRBJ1-6; 7 bases are a match to TRBD1. The CDR3 loop spans 13 amino acids. The ends lost 6 bases at V and 7 bases at J; junction bases unmatched: 3. Germline CDR1 and CDR2: MDHEN and SYDVKM. CDR3 sequence: CASSRDSNSPLHF. CDR3 in DNA: TGTGCCAGCAGCCGGGACAGCAATTCACCCCTCCACTTT.

This clonotype was counted ten times or more. The V gene is TRBV18, the J gene TRBJ2-1, with 9 bases fitting TRBD1. The germline V gene encodes CDR1 KGHSH and CDR2 LQKENI. V lost 4 bases, J lost 8 bases, and 6 bases stayed unmatched. CDR3 size: 14 residues. The CDR3 reads CASSRNRGQDEQFF. The CDR3 DNA reads as TGTGCCAGCTCACGTAACAGGGGGCAGGATGAGCAGTTCTTC.

This clonotype occurred many times. CDR3 in DNA: TGCGCCAGCAGCTTGGACAGTGAAGCTTTCTTT. Its protein is CASSLDSEAFF. The V and J genes are TRBV5-1 and TRBJ1-1, with D unclear. From germline, CDR1 is SGHRS and CDR2 YFSETQ. The CDR3 consists of 11 residues. V was trimmed by 0 bases and J by 7 bases, leaving 4 bases between them.

This clonotype was found a few times. Compared with germline, one end of the junction differs, possibly owing to a read error. The chain uses TRBV5-4 and TRBJ2-7; D gene ambiguous. The germline V gene has CDR1 SGHNT and CDR2 YYREEE (reference sequence). The CDR3 consists of 13 residues. The CDR3 DNA is TGTGCCAGCAGCTTTCCCTTAAGCTACGGGCAGTACTTC. Protein sequence: CASSFPLSYGQYF.

In this sample, this clonotype turned up many times. The chain joins TRBV3-1 to TRBJ2-1, with D perhaps matching TRBD1 or TRBD2 (5 bases each). Germline CDR1 and CDR2: LGHDT and YNNKEL (reference sequence). CDR3 length: 14 amino acids. The V and J ends lost 0 bases and 6 bases respectively, with 9 bases between them. CDR3 nucleotide sequence: TGTGCCAGCAGCCAAGATTTGGGGGTCAATGAGCAGTTCTTC. Its protein product is CASSQDLGVNEQFF.

This clonotype has more than one count but fewer than ten. The chain joins TRBV5-6 to TRBJ1-1; a possible D gene is TRBD1 (6 bases). Trimming stripped 4 bases from V and 4 bases from J, with 17 bases between. Germline values: CDR1 SGHDT, CDR2 YYEEEE. The CDR3 runs to 15 residues. This CDR3 is CASSRAYREGTEAFF. Written as DNA, the CDR3 is TGTGCCAGCAGCCGGGCTTACAGGGAGGGCACTGAAGCTTTCTTT.

Note on this clonotype: Being one base from a much bigger clone, this may be a read error. The J gene is TRBJ1-1, the V gene TRBV19, with a weak D call TRBD1 (5 bases). Per germline, CDR1 LNHDA and CDR2 SQIVND (reference sequence). Trimming stripped 7 bases from V and 4 bases from J, with 16 bases between. The CDR3 sequence is 14 residues long. CDR3 residues: CASTMGRLSTEAFF. The CDR3 region has the DNA TGTGCCAGTACCATGGGACGGTTGAGCACTGAAGCTTTCTTT.

This clonotype was recorded many times. The chain joins TRBV7-9 to TRBJ2-7, with TRBD2 identical over 10 bases. The CDR3 has 15 residues. V shed 4 bases and J 6 bases; nucleotides not matched to a gene: 9. CDR1 SEHNR and CDR2 FQNEAQ come from the germline V gene (reference sequence). In DNA form, the CDR3 reads TGTGCCAGCAGCTCGCCTAGCGGGAGCGTCCTCGAGCAGTACTTC. Protein product: CASSSPSGSVLEQYF.

Many counts were recorded for this clonotype. Here the CDR3 DNA reads TGTGCCAGCAGCCAGTACAGGGAAAGCTCCTACGAGCAGTACTTC. Translating it yields CASSQYRESSYEQYF. J is TRBJ2-7 and V is TRBV5-5, with D possibly matching TRBD1 (6 bases). This CDR3 region has 15 residues. V was pared by 4 bases and J by 0 bases, with 14 bases between. Germline CDR1 reads SGHKS; CDR2 reads YYEKEE (reference sequence).

The rearrangement uses TRBV27 and TRBJ2-1; D ambiguous. V was trimmed by 8 bases and J by 0 bases, leaving 14 bases between them. This CDR3 has 15 amino acids. Germline V lookup: CDR1 MNHEY, CDR2 SMNVEV (reference sequence). The CDR3: CASGVGSYSYNEQFF. In nucleotides, the CDR3 is TGTGCCAGCGGGGTAGGTTCTTACTCCTACAATGAGCAGTTCTTC.

The table lists this clonotype with a few counts. This chain connects TRBV6-1 to TRBJ2-6; 9 bases agree with TRBD1. Germline V gene lookup returns CDR1 MNHNS and CDR2 SASEGT. Trimming at V came to 5 bases and at J to 0 bases, leaving 8 bases not matched to a gene. There are 18 residues in the CDR3. The CDR3 sequence is CASSRQGQGDSGANVLTF. The CDR3 coding sequence is TGTGCCAGCAGTCGCCAGGGACAGGGAGACTCTGGGGCCAACGTCCTGACTTTC.

The chain combines TRBV15 with TRBJ2-7, with TRBD2 identical over 7 bases. CDR3 length: 15 residues. J lost 4 bases, V lost 0 bases, and 6 bases had no gene match. Germline CDR1 and CDR2: LNHNV and YYDKDF (reference sequence). For the CDR3, the DNA is TGTGCCACCAGCAGAGAACGCGGGAGTAGTTACGAGCAGTACTTC. This gives the protein CATSRERGSSYEQYF.

This clonotype showed up many times. This chain connects TRBV2 to TRBJ2-7; D possibly corresponds to TRBD1 (6 bases). Germline-derived CDR1 and CDR2 are SNHLY and FYNNEI. V was cut by 0 bases and J by 0 bases, with 15 bases left in between. The length of the CDR3 is 17 residues. The CDR3 DNA is TGTGCCAGCAGTGAAGCGTGGCTGTCAGGGGCCTCCTACGAGCAGTACTTC. This sequence encodes CASSEAWLSGASYEQYF.

This clonotype showed up many times. The gene calls are TRBV30 and TRBJ2-1; D not certain. The germline gives CDR1 GTSNPN, CDR2 SVGIG (reference sequence). The CDR3 extends over 13 amino acids. V lost 0 bases and J 3 bases, leaving 6 bases between the germline ends. Here the CDR3 reads CAWSVDFYNEQFF. For the CDR3, the DNA is TGTGCCTGGAGTGTGGATTTCTACAATGAGCAGTTCTTC.

The V gene is TRBV14, the J gene TRBJ1-6; no definite D call. The CDR3 extends over 18 amino acids. Germline V lookup: CDR1 SGHDN, CDR2 FVKESK. Trimming cost V 1 base and J 0 bases, with 13 bases left between them. CDR3 amino acids: CASSQAEGLFSYNSPLHF. The CDR3 nucleotides read TGTGCCAGCAGCCAAGCCGAAGGGCTTTTCTCCTATAATTCACCCCTCCACTTT.

The V gene is TRBV11-3, the J gene TRBJ2-7; 11 bases align to TRBD2. The CDR3 runs 17 residues. Germline assignment: CDR1 SGHNT and CDR2 YENEEA. J gave up 2 bases and V 4 bases, and 10 bases lay outside the gene matches. The CDR3, as DNA: TGTGCCAGCAGCTCGGCGACTAGCGGGACAGGGCCCTACGAGCAGTACTTC. Translated, it gives CASSSATSGTGPYEQYF.